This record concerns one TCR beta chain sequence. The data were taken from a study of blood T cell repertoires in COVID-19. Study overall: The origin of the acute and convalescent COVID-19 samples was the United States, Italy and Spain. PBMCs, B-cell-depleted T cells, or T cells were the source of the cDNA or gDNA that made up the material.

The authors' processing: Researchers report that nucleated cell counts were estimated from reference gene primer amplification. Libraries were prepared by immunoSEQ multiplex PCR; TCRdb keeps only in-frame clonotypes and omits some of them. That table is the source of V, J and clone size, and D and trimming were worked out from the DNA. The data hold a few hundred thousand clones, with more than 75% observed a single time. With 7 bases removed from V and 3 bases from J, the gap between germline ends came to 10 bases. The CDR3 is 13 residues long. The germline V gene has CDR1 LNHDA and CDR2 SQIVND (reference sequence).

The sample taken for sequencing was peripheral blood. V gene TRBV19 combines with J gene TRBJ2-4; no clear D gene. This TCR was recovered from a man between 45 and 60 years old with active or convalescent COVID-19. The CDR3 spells CASMGQDKNIQYF. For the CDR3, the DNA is TGTGCCAGTATGGGTCAGGACAAAAACATTCAGTACTTC.